These 32 T cell receptor beta chains share one sample of origin, sequenced in a study of early T cells in non-severe SARS-CoV-2 infection. One entry per CDR3 protein, called by TCRdb with MiXCR from the 5' RACE reads. The sample holds more than 80,000 distinct CDR3 sequences, under 15% seen once. Specimen: whole blood. The receptors here all came from an adult who was a healthcare worker with PCR-confirmed SARS-CoV-2 infection or an uninfected control (not recorded which).

V and J are TRBV28 and TRBJ2-1, with TRBD2 matching over 8 bases. Trimming at V came to 5 bases and at J to 9 bases, leaving 9 bases not matched to a gene. Looked up from germline, CDR1 is MDHEN and CDR2 is SYDVKM. The CDR3 consists of 14 residues. The CDR3 sequence: CASSPTGLGGEQFF. The CDR3 DNA is TGTGCCAGCAGTCCTACGGGACTAGGAGGTGAGCAGTTCTTC.

The rearrangement uses TRBV18 and TRBJ2-7; 8 bases fit TRBD2. Germline loops: CDR1 KGHSH, CDR2 LQKENI. The length of the CDR3 is 16 residues. J lost 0 bases, V lost 6 bases, and 10 bases had no gene match. This CDR3 is CASSPLPAGGSYEQYF. CDR3 coding DNA: TGTGCCAGCTCCCCCCTGCCGGCGGGGGGCTCCTACGAGCAGTACTTC. Complete variable domain (other parts from reference TRBV18 and TRBJ2-7): NAGVMQNPRHLVRRRGQEARLRCSPMKGHSHVYWYRQLPEEGLKFMVYLQKENIIDESGMPKERFSAEFPKEGPSILRIQQVVRGDSAAYFCASSPLPAGGSYEQYFGPGTRLTVT.

This clonotype came up a few times. This chain uses TRBV14 with TRBJ1-1; possible D gene TRBD1, 6 bases. V shed 4 bases and J shed 7 bases, with 19 bases lying between them. The germline gives CDR1 SGHDN, CDR2 FVKESK. This CDR3 region has 15 residues. The CDR3 spells CASSLLTGQSSEAFF. The CDR3 coding sequence is TGTGCCAGCAGCCTTCTCACCGGACAGTCTAGTGAAGCTTTCTTT.

The chain links TRBV10-2 to TRBJ2-1; 13 bases are a match to TRBD2. Germline V gives CDR1 WSHSY, CDR2 SAAADI. Trimming cost V 7 bases and J 9 bases; bases outside gene matches: 15. This CDR3 has 17 amino acids. CDR3 sequence (DNA): TGCGCCAGCACCGACCGGACTAGCGGGAGCATGGTGGGTGAGCAGTTCTTC. Translation: CASTDRTSGSMVGEQFF.

CDR3 sequence reads: CASSFTRGNTGELFF. CDR3 coding DNA: TGCGCCAGCAGTTTTACCAGGGGAAACACCGGGGAGCTGTTTTTT. The gene calls are TRBV5-1 and TRBJ2-2; TRBD1 might be the D (6 bases). CDR1 SGHRS and CDR2 YFSETQ come from the germline V gene. The CDR3 consists of 15 residues. Trimming pared 5 bases from V and 2 bases from J, leaving 13 bases between.

This clonotype was detected a few times. The chain combines TRBV30 with TRBJ1-2; 7 nucleotides match TRBD1. Germline lookup yields CDR1 GTSNPN and CDR2 SVGIG (reference sequence). V lost 3 bases to trimming and J lost 3 bases; unmatched junction nucleotides: 4. The CDR3 sequence is 13 residues long. The CDR3 nucleotides read TGTGCCTGGAGCCTGGGACAGTACTATGGCTACACCTTC. It encodes CAWSLGQYYGYTF.

V gene TRBV12-3 or TRBV12-4 combines with J gene TRBJ2-1; 11 bases fit TRBD1. Trimming removed 6 bases from V and 7 bases from J; junction bases left unmatched: 11. The CDR3 is made up of 16 amino acids. The CDR3 DNA follows: TGTGCCAGCAGCTCTTCTGGGACAGGGGGTTTGAATGAGCAGTTCTTC. Its translation is CASSSSGTGGLNEQFF.

This clonotype came up a few times. V and J are TRBV4-1 and TRBJ1-1; 7 bases match TRBD1. The CDR3 contains 17 residues. The V gene's germline CDR1 is MGHRA and CDR2 YSYEKL. After removal of 1 base from V and 1 base from J, the junction contained 9 bases not matched to a gene. CDR3 residues: CASSQAQMDRRNTEAFF. The CDR3 DNA reads as TGCGCCAGCAGCCAAGCCCAAATGGACAGGAGGAACACTGAAGCTTTCTTT.

This clonotype was observed a handful of times. The chain recombines TRBV7-8 with TRBJ1-5, with D possibly TRBD1 on 6 matching bases. CDR1 is SGHVS, CDR2 FQNEAQ, per germline. The CDR3 contains 17 residues. Between the trimmed V and J ends, which lost 1 base and 2 bases, there was a span of 15 bases. The CDR3 spells CASSLVGTLGGNQPQHF. CDR3 nucleotide sequence: TGTGCCAGCAGCTTAGTAGGGACACTTGGGGGCAATCAGCCCCAGCATTTT.

The genes are TRBV9 and TRBJ2-1; possibly TRBD2 for D (5 bases). V lost 0 bases, J lost 5 bases, and 12 bases lay in between. The CDR3 extends over 15 amino acids. The germline gives CDR1 SGDLS, CDR2 YYNGEE. The CDR3 sequence: CASSVVRTGNNEQFF. Written as DNA, the CDR3 is TGTGCCAGCAGCGTAGTCAGGACTGGGAACAATGAGCAGTTCTTC.

V and J are TRBV20-1 and TRBJ1-2, with 10 bases matching TRBD1. Unmatched junction bases numbered 4, after V lost 3 bases and J lost 6 bases. CDR1 DFQATT and CDR2 SNEGSKA come from the germline V gene (reference sequence). The CDR3 runs 13 residues. CDR3 region: CSASRDRGDGYTF. The CDR3, as DNA: TGCAGTGCTAGCCGGGACAGGGGCGATGGCTACACCTTC.

The rearrangement joins TRBV6-1 to TRBJ2-7; no firm D call. Germline CDR1 reads MNHNS; CDR2 reads SASEGT. Trimming stripped 1 base from V and 2 bases from J, with 9 bases between. The CDR3 covers 14 residues. The DNA of the CDR3 is TGTGCCAGCAGTGAAGGCAGGCCCCCCTACGAGCAGTACTTC. The encoded protein is CASSEGRPPYEQYF.

At least ten counts were recorded for this clonotype. J is TRBJ2-1 and V is TRBV29-1; D not certain. V lost 3 bases, J lost 0 bases, and 15 bases lay in between. Germline V CDR1 and CDR2: SQVTM, ANQGSEA. The CDR3 runs 16 residues. CDR3 DNA: TGCAGCGTTGACACCGCTGCGGAGAGCTCCTACAATGAGCAGTTCTTC. This gives the protein CSVDTAAESSYNEQFF.

This clonotype appeared many times. V usage is TRBV13 and J usage is TRBJ1-1, with unresolved D. The ends were cut back, 5 bases at V and 0 bases at J, with 10 bases in the middle. Germline assignment: CDR1 PRHDT and CDR2 FYEKMQ (reference sequence). The length of the CDR3 is 14 residues. This chain's CDR3 is CASSPQLMNTEAFF. Written as DNA, the CDR3 is TGTGCCAGCAGCCCACAGCTAATGAACACTGAAGCTTTCTTT.

This clonotype has just a few counts. This chain uses TRBV7-9 with TRBJ2-1; D unresolved. The CDR3 totals 16 residues. From germline, CDR1 is SEHNR and CDR2 FQNEAQ (reference sequence). V dropped 7 bases and J dropped 4 bases, with 20 bases sitting between them. The chain's CDR3 is CASTGVDRPLYNEQFF. The CDR3 nucleotides are TGTGCCAGCACCGGAGTCGATAGGCCCTTATACAATGAGCAGTTCTTC. Drawing the rest from reference TRBV7-9 and TRBJ2-1, the complete variable domain is DTGVSQNPRHKITKRGQNVTFRCDPISEHNRLYWYRQTLGQGPEFLTYFQNEAQLEKSRLLSDRFSAERPKGSFSTLEIQRTEQGDSAMYLCASTGVDRPLYNEQFFGPGTRLTVL.

This clonotype was picked up a small number of times. The chain carries TRBV6-5 and TRBJ2-3; 7 bases agree with TRBD2. With V trimmed by 8 bases and J by 2 bases, 7 bases remained unmatched. Germline lookup yields CDR1 MNHEY and CDR2 SVGAGI. CDR3 length: 14 residues. The CDR3 nucleotides read TGTGCCAGCCAGCCACAGCGGGACACAGATACGCAGTATTTT. Protein product: CASQPQRDTDTQYF.

This clonotype was observed a handful of times. The V and J genes are TRBV3-1 and TRBJ2-7; D not resolved. Trimming cost V 0 bases and J 7 bases, with 10 bases left between them. CDR3 length: 13 residues. From germline, CDR1 is LGHDT and CDR2 YNNKEL (reference sequence). CDR3 in amino acids: CASSQDLLREQYF. Here the CDR3 DNA reads TGTGCCAGCAGCCAAGATCTCCTACGGGAGCAGTACTTC.

This clonotype was observed at least ten times. The chain uses TRBV29-1 and TRBJ1-1, with 8 bases that match TRBD1. Germline CDR1 is SQVTM and CDR2 is ANQGSEA. The ends lost 5 bases at V and 4 bases at J; junction bases unmatched: 12. This CDR3 is 15 amino acids long. CDR3 DNA sequence: TGCAGCGTTCACGGTCGGACAGGGCACATCACTGAAGCTTTCTTT. This codes for CSVHGRTGHITEAFF.

The chain has TRBV20-1 and TRBJ2-2; 9 nucleotides line up with TRBD2. V gave up 5 bases and J gave up 4 bases; unmatched junction bases: 8. CDR3 length: 15 amino acids. CDR1 DFQATT and CDR2 SNEGSKA come from the germline V gene (reference sequence). The CDR3 sequence: CSAQSPAGGTGELFF. The CDR3 nucleotides read TGCAGTGCTCAGTCACCAGCGGGAGGCACCGGGGAGCTGTTTTTT.

This clonotype appeared once. The V gene is TRBV10-3, the J gene TRBJ1-1, with D tentatively TRBD1 (5 bases). V was cut by 0 bases and J by 5 bases, with 10 bases left in between. Germline V gene sequence: CDR1 ENHRY, CDR2 SYGVKD. The CDR3 is made up of 14 amino acids. The CDR3 region has the DNA TGTGCCATCAGTGAGTCGACGGCAGGGACTGAAGCTTTCTTT. It codes for CAISESTAGTEAFF.

The V call is TRBV11-3, the J call TRBJ2-7; no definite D call. Per germline, CDR1 SGHNT and CDR2 YENEEA. The CDR3 runs to 12 residues. V gave up 10 bases and J gave up 9 bases, with 19 bases separating them. The CDR3 protein is CAIKTRHLRQYF. CDR3 DNA: TGTGCCATCAAGACAAGACATCTTCGGCAGTACTTC.

This clonotype was observed a few times. Compared with germline, one end of the junction differs, possibly owing to a read error. The V call is TRBV7-9, the J call TRBJ2-1, with D unclear. The CDR3 contains 14 residues. Germline lookup yields CDR1 SEHNR and CDR2 FQNEAQ (reference sequence). The CDR3 loop reads CASSLAADYTEQFF. The CDR3 region has the DNA TGTGCCAGCAGCTTAGCGGCGGATTACACTGAGCAGTTCTTC.

V gene TRBV11-2 combines with J gene TRBJ2-7; D unresolved. Germline lookup yields CDR1 SGHAT and CDR2 FQNNGV. The V end lost 4 bases, the J end lost 6 bases, and 10 bases lay between the germline ends. The CDR3 totals 12 residues. This CDR3 is CASSSAPPEQYF. The CDR3 nucleotides are TGTGCCAGCAGCTCAGCCCCACCCGAGCAGTACTTC.

This clonotype was seen a few times. This rearrangement joins TRBV2 to TRBJ2-3, with D tentatively TRBD2 (6 bases). V gave up 10 bases and J gave up 0 bases, with 17 bases separating them. The CDR3 length is 15 residues. Germline CDR1 reads SNHLY; CDR2 reads FYNNEI. The CDR3 protein is CATSTDYSSTDTQYF. The CDR3 coding sequence is TGTGCCACCTCGACGGACTACTCTAGCACAGATACGCAGTATTTT.

There are a few counts of this clonotype. The CDR3 DNA reads as TGTGCCAGCAGTTTAATAGCGGGGAATGAGCAGTTCTTC. It codes for CASSLIAGNEQFF. The chain joins TRBV12-3 or TRBV12-4 to TRBJ2-1, with 8 bases that match TRBD2. The length of the CDR3 is 13 residues. Trimming removed 2 bases from V and 7 bases from J; junction bases left unmatched: 1.

This chain's CDR3 is CASSLGGRRSSYEQYF. The DNA of the CDR3 is TGTGCCAGCAGTTTAGGGGGACGGAGGAGCTCCTACGAGCAGTACTTC. The rearrangement joins TRBV12-3 or TRBV12-4 to TRBJ2-7; either TRBD1 or TRBD2 may fit D (5 bases each). The CDR3 extends over 16 amino acids. With 1 base removed from V and 0 bases from J, the gap between germline ends came to 13 bases.

This clonotype was counted at least ten times. This rearrangement joins TRBV20-1 to TRBJ2-1; 12 positions match TRBD2. With 2 bases clipped from V and 8 bases from J, the junction kept 4 bases outside the gene matches. Germline V lookup: CDR1 DFQATT, CDR2 SNEGSKA (reference sequence). The CDR3 length is 14 residues. The CDR3 protein is CSARKASGRDEQFF. In nucleotides, the CDR3 is TGCAGTGCTAGAAAGGCTAGCGGGAGGGATGAGCAGTTCTTC.

The chain joins TRBV4-1 to TRBJ2-5, with a weak D call TRBD1 (5 bases). The germline CDR1 and CDR2 sequences are MGHRA and YSYEKL. CDR3 length: 15 residues. V was trimmed by 0 bases and J by 1 base, leaving 9 bases between them. CDR3 DNA: TGCGCCAGCAGCCAAGAAGGGGCCCCCCAAGAGACCCAGTACTTC. It specifies CASSQEGAPQETQYF.

This clonotype was counted a few times. The chain links TRBV7-9 to TRBJ2-7; D is undetermined. Germline values: CDR1 SEHNR, CDR2 FQNEAQ (reference sequence). The CDR3 loop spans 18 amino acids. Trimming pared 4 bases from V and 0 bases from J, leaving 22 bases between. The CDR3 spells CASSSLATDHFTSYEQYF. CDR3 nucleotides: TGTGCCAGCAGCTCCCTCGCGACGGACCATTTTACCTCCTACGAGCAGTACTTC.

This clonotype showed up just a few times. The V gene is TRBV5-5, the J gene TRBJ1-5, with a possible D match to TRBD1 (6 bases). CDR1 is SGHKS and CDR2 is YYEKEE in the germline V gene (reference sequence). The CDR3 spans 17 residues. V lost 2 bases to trimming and J lost 3 bases, with 18 bases between them. The CDR3 loop is CASSFRPEQGNNQPQHF. The CDR3 DNA reads as TGTGCCAGCAGCTTTCGGCCGGAACAGGGAAACAATCAGCCCCAGCATTTT.

This clonotype was found many times. The chain is built from TRBV13 and TRBJ2-7, with D tentatively TRBD1 (6 bases). In germline, CDR1 is PRHDT, CDR2 FYEKMQ (reference sequence). The CDR3 is made up of 19 amino acids. Trimming cost V 4 bases and J 0 bases, with 25 bases left between them. The CDR3 sequence is CASSSRTFLDRTHSYEQYF. The CDR3 nucleotides read TGTGCCAGCAGCTCTCGCACCTTCCTAGACAGGACACACTCCTACGAGCAGTACTTC.

The V gene is TRBV5-1, the J gene TRBJ2-7; TRBD1 is a possible D gene (5 bases). The V gene's germline CDR1 is SGHRS and CDR2 YFSETQ. Trimming took off 0 bases at V and 0 bases at J, with 10 bases between the two ends. The length of the CDR3 is 15 residues. This chain's CDR3 is CASSLEGRSSYEQYF. For the CDR3, the DNA is TGCGCCAGCAGCTTGGAGGGGCGGAGCTCCTACGAGCAGTACTTC.